This T cell receptor (beta chain) is from a study of blood T cell repertoires in COVID-19. Overall study: The samples span acute and convalescent COVID-19 from the United States, Italy and Spain. Sample material is recorded as cDNA or gDNA derived from T cells, B-cell-depleted T cells, or PBMCs.

Original processing methods: How many nucleated cells were present was estimated from reference gene primer amplification. TCRdb keeps only in-frame clones here, not all; method: immunoSEQ multiplex PCR. V and J calls and clone size are those listed in that table; D and trimming were worked out from the DNA. The profile shows over 85,000 clones, less than 95% of them singletons. Trimming pared 2 bases from V and 4 bases from J, leaving 21 bases between. This CDR3 contains 17 residues. CDR1 and CDR2 (germline): SGHRS, YFSETQ. The J gene is TRBJ1-2, the V gene TRBV5-1; D remains unclear. The sequenced sample consisted of peripheral blood. This receptor was identified in a human donor with active COVID-19. The donor label of this sample is uncertain. CDR3 sequence: CASSFSPPPDGIYGYTF. CDR3 nucleotide sequence: TGCGCCAGCAGCTTTTCACCGCCGCCGGACGGGATCTATGGCTACACCTTC.